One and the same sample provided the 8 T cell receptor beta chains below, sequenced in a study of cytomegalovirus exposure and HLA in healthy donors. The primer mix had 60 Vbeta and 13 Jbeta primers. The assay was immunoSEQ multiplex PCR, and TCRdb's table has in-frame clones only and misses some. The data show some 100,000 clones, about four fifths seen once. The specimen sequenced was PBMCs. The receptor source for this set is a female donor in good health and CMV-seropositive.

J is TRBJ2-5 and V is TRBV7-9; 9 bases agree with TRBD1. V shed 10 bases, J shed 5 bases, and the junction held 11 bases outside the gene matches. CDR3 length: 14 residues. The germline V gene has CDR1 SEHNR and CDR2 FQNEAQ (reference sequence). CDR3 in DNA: TGTGCCACCAAAGACAGGGGGACATGGGAGACCCAGTACTTC. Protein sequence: CATKDRGTWETQYF.

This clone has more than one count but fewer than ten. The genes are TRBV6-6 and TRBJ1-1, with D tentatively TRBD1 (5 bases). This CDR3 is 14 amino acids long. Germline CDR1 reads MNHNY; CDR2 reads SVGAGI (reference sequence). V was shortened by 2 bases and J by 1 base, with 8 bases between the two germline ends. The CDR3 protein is CASSYGRANTEAFF. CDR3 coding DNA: TGTGCCAGCAGTTACGGCAGGGCGAACACTGAAGCTTTCTTT.

The CDR3 loop reads CASSPRLAGGTEQYF. Written as DNA, the CDR3 is TGTGCCAGCTCACCACGGCTAGCGGGGGGGACGGAGCAGTACTTC. The chain employs TRBV18 and TRBJ2-7; TRBD2 agrees at 12 bases. CDR1 KGHSH and CDR2 LQKENI come from the germline V gene. The CDR3 contains 15 residues. Trimming took 1 base from V and 7 from J; bases not matched to a gene: 5. The whole variable domain, remainder taken from reference TRBV18 and TRBJ2-7, is NAGVMQNPRHLVRRRGQEARLRCSPMKGHSHVYWYRQLPEEGLKFMVYLQKENIIDESGMPKERFSAEFPKEGPSILRIQQVVRGDSAAYFCASSPRLAGGTEQYFGPGTRLTVT.

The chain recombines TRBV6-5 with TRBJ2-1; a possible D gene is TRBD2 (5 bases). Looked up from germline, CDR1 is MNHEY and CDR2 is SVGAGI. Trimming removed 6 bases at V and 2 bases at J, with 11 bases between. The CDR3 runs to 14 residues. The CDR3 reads CASRPPGTYNEQFF. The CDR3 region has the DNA TGTGCCAGCAGGCCTCCCGGGACCTACAATGAGCAGTTCTTC.

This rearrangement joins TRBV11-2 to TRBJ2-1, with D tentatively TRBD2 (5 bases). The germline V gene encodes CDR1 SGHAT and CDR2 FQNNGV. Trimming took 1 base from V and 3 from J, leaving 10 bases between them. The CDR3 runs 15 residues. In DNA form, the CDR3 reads TGTGCCAGCAGCTTAGTAGGCGACTACTACAATGAGCAGTTCTTC. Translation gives CASSLVGDYYNEQFF.

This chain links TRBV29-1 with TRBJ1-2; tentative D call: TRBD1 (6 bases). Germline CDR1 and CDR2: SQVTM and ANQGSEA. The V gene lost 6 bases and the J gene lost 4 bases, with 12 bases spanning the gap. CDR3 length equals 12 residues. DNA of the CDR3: TGCAGCGTCCTGGGGGCGATCTATGGCTACACCTTC. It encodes CSVLGAIYGYTF.

The CDR3 nucleotides read TGTGCCAGCAGCCGCGGGCGCTACAATGAGCAGTTCTTC. Encoded protein: CASSRGRYNEQFF. The chain recombines TRBV7-2 with TRBJ2-1; D is possibly TRBD2 (5 bases). The CDR3 has 13 residues. CDR1 SGHTA and CDR2 FQGNSA come from the germline V gene. V was cut by 5 bases and J by 3 bases, with 8 bases left in between.

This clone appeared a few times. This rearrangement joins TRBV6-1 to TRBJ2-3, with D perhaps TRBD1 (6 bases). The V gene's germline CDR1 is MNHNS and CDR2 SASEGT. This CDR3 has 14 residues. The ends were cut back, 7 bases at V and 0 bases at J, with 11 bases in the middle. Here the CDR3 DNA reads TGTGCCAGCATCAGGACAGCTAGCACAGATACGCAGTATTTT. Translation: CASIRTASTDTQYF.